Listed below are T cell receptor beta chains from one sample, sequenced in a study of shared clonotypes between healthy human individuals. Sequenced by immunoSEQ multiplex PCR; TCRdb stores in-frame clones only, minus some. In the table there are approximately 500,000 clones, more than 65% of which are singletons. The specimen sequenced was PBMCs. These receptors were collected from a woman between 35 and 50 years old in good health. Some clones in this sample may be carry-over from other donors' samples. CDR3s include the opening cysteine and the closing phenylalanine or tryptophan. The order of the fields is clone size, D gene, J gene, V gene, CDR3 protein, CDR3 DNA. The D gene is left open where the match is weak. Clone size, where shown, is once, few, many, or a class for clones that have expanded.

>NA|NA|TRBJ1-2|TRBV27
CASSFPGRRGYTF
TGTGCCAGCAGTTTTCCGGGACGGCGGGGCTACACCTTC
>once|TRBD2|TRBJ2-7|TRBV7-2
CASSPASGGYEQYF
TGTGCCAGCAGCCCCGCCTCGGGAGGGTACGAGCAGTACTTC
>NA|TRBD1|TRBJ2-7|TRBV5-8
CASARGEDRGIHEQYF
TGTGCCAGCGCCCGGGGAGAGGACAGGGGTATCCACGAGCAGTACTTC
>NA|TRBD1|TRBJ1-3|TRBV28
CTTGAGDTIYF
TGTACTACAGGGGCTGGAGACACCATATATTTT
>NA|NA|TRBJ2-1|TRBV7-2
CASSPPPRLDVYNEQFF
TGTGCCAGCAGCCCCCCCCCGCGACTAGACGTCTACAATGAGCAGTTCTTC
>NA|TRBD2|TRBJ2-1|TRBV9
CASSGGSGRALNEQFF
TGTGCCAGCAGCGGAGGTAGCGGGAGGGCCCTCAATGAGCAGTTCTTC
>once|TRBD1|TRBJ1-4|TRBV7-8
CASSLGQGRTNEKLFF
TGTGCCAGCAGCTTGGGACAGGGGCGAACTAATGAAAAACTGTTTTTT
>NA|TRBD2|TRBJ2-1|TRBV7-9
CASSLASSSGSSWVQFF
TGTGCCAGCAGCTTAGCTAGTAGTAGCGGGAGCAGTTGGGTGCAGTTCTTC
>few|NA|TRBJ1-1|TRBV18
CASSLGRDTEAFF
TGTGCCAGCTCACTCGGACGGGACACTGAAGCTTTCTTT
>NA|NA|TRBJ1-5|TRBV5-4
CASSLWGINQPQHF
TGTGCCAGCAGCTTGTGGGGGATCAATCAGCCCCAGCATTTT
>NA|TRBD2|TRBJ2-7|TRBV14
CASSDRLVAGVENGRPASYEQYF
TGTGCCAGCAGCGACAGGTTGGTAGCGGGAGTGGAGAATGGACGCCCCGCTTCCTACGAGCAGTACTTC
>NA|NA|TRBJ2-3|TRBV5-1
CASSSEPAGTDTQYF
TGCGCCAGCAGCTCCGAGCCAGCGGGCACAGATACGCAGTATTTT
>NA|NA|TRBJ1-1|TRBV2
CASSEVDSGLNTEAFF
TGTGCCAGCAGTGAAGTGGACAGCGGCCTGAACACTGAAGCTTTCTTT
>few|NA|TRBJ1-6|TRBV27
CASSYRGGNSPLHF
TGTGCCAGCTCTTATAGGGGGGGAAATTCACCCCTCCACTTT
>NA|TRBD1|TRBJ1-2|TRBV5-1
CASSLLPGGNGYTF
TGCGCCAGCAGCTTGCTTCCAGGGGGCAATGGCTACACCTTC
>NA|TRBD1|TRBJ2-7|TRBV28
CASSSPGQVGDEQYF
TGTGCCAGCAGTTCCCCGGGACAGGTAGGCGACGAGCAGTACTTC
>NA|TRBD1|TRBJ1-2|TRBV5-1
CASSLSGGGGYTF
TGCGCCAGCAGCTTGTCAGGGGGCGGTGGCTACACCTTC
>NA|TRBD2|TRBJ2-5|TRBV5-1
CASSSRGTSGQETQYF
TGCGCCAGCAGCTCCAGGGGGACTAGCGGCCAAGAGACCCAGTACTTC
>NA|TRBD2|TRBJ2-7|TRBV5-1
CASSPGLAGGHGAYEQYF
TGCGCCAGCAGCCCCGGACTAGCGGGAGGTCACGGGGCCTACGAGCAGTACTTC
>NA|NA|TRBJ2-3|TRBV11-2
CASSWGGGLTDTQYF
TGTGCCAGCAGCTGGGGTGGGGGGCTCACAGATACGCAGTATTTT
>NA|TRBD1|TRBJ2-1|TRBV28
CASSPGQGVYNEQFF
TGTGCCAGCAGCCCCGGACAGGGGGTCTACAATGAGCAGTTCTTC
>NA|NA|TRBJ2-5|TRBV7-3
CASSRQSQETQYF
TGTGCCAGCAGCCGACAGTCCCAAGAGACCCAGTACTTC
>NA|NA|TRBJ1-2|TRBV28
CASSWGRDYGYTF
TGTGCCAGCAGTTGGGGCAGGGACTATGGCTACACCTTC
>NA|NA|TRBJ2-1|TRBV29-1
CSVVRVGNEQFF
TGCAGCGTTGTTCGGGTTGGGAATGAGCAGTTCTTC
>NA|TRBD2|TRBJ2-5|TRBV29-1
CSVERSGREVETQYF
TGCAGCGTTGAACGGAGCGGGAGGGAGGTAGAGACCCAGTACTTC
>NA|NA|TRBJ1-6|TRBV27
CASSFRAAYSPLHF
TGTGCCAGCAGTTTCCGGGCCGCCTATTCACCCCTCCACTTT
>many|TRBD1|TRBJ2-7|TRBV14
CASSQDRGTGLWYEQYF
TGTGCCAGCAGCCAAGACAGAGGGACAGGGCTCTGGTACGAGCAGTACTTC
>NA|NA|TRBJ2-1|TRBV30
CAWRKGQNYNEQFF
TGTGCCTGGAGGAAAGGACAGAACTACAATGAGCAGTTCTTC
>NA|NA|TRBJ2-1|TRBV5-1
CASSVNYNEQFF
TGCGCCAGCAGCGTGAACTACAATGAGCAGTTCTTC
>NA|NA|TRBJ1-2|TRBV5-1
CASSALWGPKSGYTF
TGCGCCAGCAGCGCCTTGTGGGGGCCCAAGAGCGGCTACACCTTC
>once|TRBD1|TRBJ1-1|TRBV5-1
CASSLRDRGAEAFF
TGCGCCAGCAGCTTGAGGGACAGGGGTGCGGAAGCTTTCTTT